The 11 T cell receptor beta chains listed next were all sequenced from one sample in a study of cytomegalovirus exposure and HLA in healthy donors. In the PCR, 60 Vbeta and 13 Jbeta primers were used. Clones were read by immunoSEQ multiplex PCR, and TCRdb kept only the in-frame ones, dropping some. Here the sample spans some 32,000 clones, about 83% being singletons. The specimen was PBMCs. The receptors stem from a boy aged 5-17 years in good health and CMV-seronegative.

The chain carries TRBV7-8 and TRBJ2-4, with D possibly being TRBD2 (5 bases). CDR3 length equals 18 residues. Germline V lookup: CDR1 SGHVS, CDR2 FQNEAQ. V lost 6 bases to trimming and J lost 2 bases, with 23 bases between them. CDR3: CASSRTPLDGITKNIQYF. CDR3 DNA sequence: TGTGCCAGCAGTCGTACACCACTAGACGGTATAACCAAAAACATTCAGTACTTC.

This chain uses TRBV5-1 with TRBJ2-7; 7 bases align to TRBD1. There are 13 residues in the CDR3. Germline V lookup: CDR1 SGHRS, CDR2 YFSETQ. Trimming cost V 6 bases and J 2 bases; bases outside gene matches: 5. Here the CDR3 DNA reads TGCGCCAGCAAGTGGACAGGAGCCTACGAGCAGTACTTC. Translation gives CASKWTGAYEQYF.

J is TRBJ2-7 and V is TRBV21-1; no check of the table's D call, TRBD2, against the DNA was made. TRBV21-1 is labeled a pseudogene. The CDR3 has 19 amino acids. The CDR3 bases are TGTGCCAGCAGCCGAAAGGCGGTAGCGGGGGCCTATAAACCCTACGAGCAGTACTTC. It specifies CASSRKAVAGAYKPYEQYF.

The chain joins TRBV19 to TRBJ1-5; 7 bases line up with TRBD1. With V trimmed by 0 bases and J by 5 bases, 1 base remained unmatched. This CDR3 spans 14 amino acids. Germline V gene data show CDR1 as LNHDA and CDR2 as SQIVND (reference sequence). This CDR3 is CASSIDRGYQPQHF. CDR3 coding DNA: TGTGCCAGTAGTATAGACAGGGGGTATCAGCCCCAGCATTTT. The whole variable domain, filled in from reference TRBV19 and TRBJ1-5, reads DGGITQSPKYLFRKEGQNVTLSCEQNLNHDAMYWYRQDPGQGLRLIYYSQIVNDFQKGDIAEGYSVSREKKESFPLTVTSAQKNPTAFYLCASSIDRGYQPQHFGDGTRLSIL.

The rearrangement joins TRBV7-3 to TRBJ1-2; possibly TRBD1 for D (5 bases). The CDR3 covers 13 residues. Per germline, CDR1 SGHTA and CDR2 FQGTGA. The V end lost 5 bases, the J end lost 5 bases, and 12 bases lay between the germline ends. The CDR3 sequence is CASSPGDQYGYTF. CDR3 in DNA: TGTGCCAGCAGCCCGGGGGACCAGTATGGCTACACCTTC.

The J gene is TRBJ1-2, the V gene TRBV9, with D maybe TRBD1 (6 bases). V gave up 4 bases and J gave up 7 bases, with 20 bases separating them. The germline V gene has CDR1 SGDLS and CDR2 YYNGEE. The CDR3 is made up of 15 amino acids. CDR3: CASSSMTGGSSGYTF. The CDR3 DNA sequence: TGTGCCAGCAGCTCCATGACAGGCGGTTCCTCTGGCTACACCTTC.

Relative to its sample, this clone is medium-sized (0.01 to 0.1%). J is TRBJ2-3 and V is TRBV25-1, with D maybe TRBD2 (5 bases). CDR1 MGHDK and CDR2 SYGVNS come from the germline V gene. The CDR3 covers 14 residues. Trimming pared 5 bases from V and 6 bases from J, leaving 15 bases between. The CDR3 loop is CASSSSLTRDTQYF. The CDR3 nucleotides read TGTGCCAGCAGTTCTTCCCTAACTAGGGATACGCAGTATTTT.

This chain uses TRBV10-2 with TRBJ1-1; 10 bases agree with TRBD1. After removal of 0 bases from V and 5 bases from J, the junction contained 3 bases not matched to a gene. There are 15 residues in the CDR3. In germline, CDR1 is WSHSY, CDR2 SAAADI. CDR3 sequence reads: CASSESRQGATEAFF. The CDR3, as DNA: TGCGCCAGCAGTGAGTCGAGACAGGGGGCGACTGAAGCTTTCTTT.

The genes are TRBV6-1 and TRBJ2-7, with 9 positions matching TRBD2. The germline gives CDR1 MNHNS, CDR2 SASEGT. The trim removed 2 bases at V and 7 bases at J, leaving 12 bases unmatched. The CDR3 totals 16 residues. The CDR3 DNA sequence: TGTGCCAGCAGTGAATCTGTAACTAGCGGGCCCGCTGAGCAGTACTTC. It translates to CASSESVTSGPAEQYF.

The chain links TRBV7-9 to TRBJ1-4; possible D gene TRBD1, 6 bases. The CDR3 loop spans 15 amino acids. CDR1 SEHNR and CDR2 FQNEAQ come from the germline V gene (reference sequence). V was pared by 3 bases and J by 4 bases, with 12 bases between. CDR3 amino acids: CASSFNQGNNEKLFF. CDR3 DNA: TGTGCCAGCAGCTTCAACCAGGGGAATAATGAAAAACTGTTTTTT.

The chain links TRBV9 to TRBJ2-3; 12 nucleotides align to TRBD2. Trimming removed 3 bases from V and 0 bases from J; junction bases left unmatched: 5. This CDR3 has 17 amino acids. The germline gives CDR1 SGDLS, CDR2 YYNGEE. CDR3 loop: CASSDLLAGGSTDTQYF. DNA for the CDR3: TGTGCCAGCAGCGACTTACTAGCGGGGGGTAGCACAGATACGCAGTATTTT.